This entry is about one T cell receptor (beta chain). This record belongs to a study of CD8+ T cells in alopecia areata. The wider study: Each of the treated patients was given oral tofacitinib, 5 to 10 mg twice daily, for moderate-to-severe alopecia areata.

This CDR3 spans 14 amino acids. V shed 7 bases and J shed 5 bases, with 17 bases lying between them. Germline CDR1 and CDR2: SNHLY and FYNNEI. Extraction and reverse transcription of RNA yielded cDNA as the sequencing template. The assay was immunoSEQ multiplex PCR, and TCRdb's table has in-frame clones only and misses some. The sample includes approximately 110,000 clones, 56% of them seen just once. Treatment described: oral pan-JAK inhibitor, 5-10 mg twice daily. The sequencing here drew on CD4+ T cells sorted from blood, taken at week 24, from a patient treated with tofacitinib. This clonotype originated in a human donor with alopecia areata. The chain links TRBV2 to TRBJ1-1; no clear D gene. The CDR3 coding sequence is TGTGCCAGCAATCGCTTTGGGGTAGAGACTGAAGCTTTCTTT. It specifies CASNRFGVETEAFF. Full variable domain (missing parts from reference TRBV2 and TRBJ1-1): EPEVTQTPSHQVTQMGQEVILRCVPISNHLYFYWYRQILGQKVEFLVSFYNNEISEKSEIFDDQFSVERPDGSNFTLKIRSTKLEDSAMYFCASNRFGVETEAFFGQGTRLTVV.